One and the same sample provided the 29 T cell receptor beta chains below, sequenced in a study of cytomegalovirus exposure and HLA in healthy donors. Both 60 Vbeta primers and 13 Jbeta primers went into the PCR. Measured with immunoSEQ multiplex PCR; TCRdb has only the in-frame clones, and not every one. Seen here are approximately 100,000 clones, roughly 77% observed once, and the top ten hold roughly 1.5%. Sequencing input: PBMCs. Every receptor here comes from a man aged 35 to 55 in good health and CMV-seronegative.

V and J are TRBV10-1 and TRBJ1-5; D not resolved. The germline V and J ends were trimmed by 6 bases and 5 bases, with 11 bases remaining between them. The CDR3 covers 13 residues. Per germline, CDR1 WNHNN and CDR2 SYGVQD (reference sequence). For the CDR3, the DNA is TGCGCCAGCAGCGAGAATAGTGATCAGCCCCAGCATTTT. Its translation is CASSENSDQPQHF.

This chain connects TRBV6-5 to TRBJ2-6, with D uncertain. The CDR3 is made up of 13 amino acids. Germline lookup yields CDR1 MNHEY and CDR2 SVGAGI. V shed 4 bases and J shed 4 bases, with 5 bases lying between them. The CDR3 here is CASSSPGANVLTF. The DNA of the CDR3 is TGTGCCAGCAGTTCCCCGGGGGCCAACGTCCTGACTTTC.

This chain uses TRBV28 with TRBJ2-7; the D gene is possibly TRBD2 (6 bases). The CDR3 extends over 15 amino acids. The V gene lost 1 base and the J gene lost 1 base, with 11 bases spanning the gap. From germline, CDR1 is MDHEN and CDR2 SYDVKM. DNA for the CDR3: TGTGCCAGCAGTTTATTGGCGGGGTATTCCTACGAGCAGTACTTC. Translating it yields CASSLLAGYSYEQYF.

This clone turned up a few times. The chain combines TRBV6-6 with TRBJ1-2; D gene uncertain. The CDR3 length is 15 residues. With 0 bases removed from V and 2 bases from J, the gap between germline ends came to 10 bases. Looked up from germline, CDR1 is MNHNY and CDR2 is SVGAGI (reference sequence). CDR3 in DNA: TGTGCCAGCAGTTACTCGCACGACACGAACTATGGCTACACCTTC. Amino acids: CASSYSHDTNYGYTF.

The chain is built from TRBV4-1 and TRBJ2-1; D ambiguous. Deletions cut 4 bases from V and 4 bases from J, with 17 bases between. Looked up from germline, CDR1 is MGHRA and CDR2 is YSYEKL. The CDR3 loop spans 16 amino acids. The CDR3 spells CASSLESLDGYNEQFF. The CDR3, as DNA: TGCGCCAGCAGCCTTGAGTCTCTAGACGGTTACAATGAGCAGTTCTTC.

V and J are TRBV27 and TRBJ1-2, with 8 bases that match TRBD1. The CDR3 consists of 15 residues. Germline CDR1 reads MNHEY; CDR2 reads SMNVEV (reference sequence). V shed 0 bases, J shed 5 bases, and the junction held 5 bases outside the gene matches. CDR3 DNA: TGTGCCAGCAGTTTATCTGGGACAGGCGGATATGGCTACACCTTC. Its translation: CASSLSGTGGYGYTF.

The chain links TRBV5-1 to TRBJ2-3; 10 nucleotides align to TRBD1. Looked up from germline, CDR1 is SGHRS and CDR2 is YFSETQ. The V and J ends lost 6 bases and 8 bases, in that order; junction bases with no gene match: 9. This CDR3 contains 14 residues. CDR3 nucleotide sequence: TGCGCCAGCACCGGGACAGGGGACCAGGGTACGCAGTATTTT. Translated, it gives CASTGTGDQGTQYF.

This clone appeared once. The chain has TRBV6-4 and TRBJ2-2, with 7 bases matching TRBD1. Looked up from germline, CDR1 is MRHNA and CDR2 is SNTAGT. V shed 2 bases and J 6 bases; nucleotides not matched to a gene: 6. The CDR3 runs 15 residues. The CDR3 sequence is CASSDKPGGSGELFF. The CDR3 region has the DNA TGTGCCAGCAGTGACAAGCCAGGGGGATCCGGGGAGCTGTTTTTT.

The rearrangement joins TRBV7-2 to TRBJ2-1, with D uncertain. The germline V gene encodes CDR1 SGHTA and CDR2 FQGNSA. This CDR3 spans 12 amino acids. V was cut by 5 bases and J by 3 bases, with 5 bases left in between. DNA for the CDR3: TGTGCCAGCAGCCTTTACTACAATGAGCAGTTCTTC. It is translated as CASSLYYNEQFF.

The CDR3 DNA follows: TGTGCCAGCACCAGGGTGACCTACGAGCAGTACTTC. Encoded protein: CASTRVTYEQYF. The rearrangement joins TRBV2 to TRBJ2-7, with a tentative D call TRBD1 (5 bases). V lost 7 bases to trimming and J lost 2 bases, with 9 bases between them. The CDR3 contains 12 residues. The germline V gene has CDR1 SNHLY and CDR2 FYNNEI.

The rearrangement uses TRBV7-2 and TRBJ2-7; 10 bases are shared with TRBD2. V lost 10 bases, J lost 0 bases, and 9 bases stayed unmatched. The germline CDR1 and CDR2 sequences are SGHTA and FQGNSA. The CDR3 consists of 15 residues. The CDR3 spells CATQGLAGDSYEQYF. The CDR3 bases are TGTGCCACCCAGGGGCTAGCGGGGGACTCCTACGAGCAGTACTTC.

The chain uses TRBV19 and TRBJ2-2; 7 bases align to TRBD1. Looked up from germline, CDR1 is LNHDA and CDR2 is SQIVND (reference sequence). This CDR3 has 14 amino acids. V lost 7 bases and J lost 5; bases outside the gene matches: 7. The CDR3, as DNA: TGTGCCAGTAAAAGGGTACAGGGGACCGGGGAGCTGTTTTTT. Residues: CASKRVQGTGELFF.

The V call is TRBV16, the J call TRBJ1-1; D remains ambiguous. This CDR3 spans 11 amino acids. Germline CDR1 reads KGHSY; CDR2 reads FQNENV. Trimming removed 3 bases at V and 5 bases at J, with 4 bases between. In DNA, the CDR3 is TGTGCCAGCAGCCAGCGTACTGAAGCTTTCTTT. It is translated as CASSQRTEAFF.

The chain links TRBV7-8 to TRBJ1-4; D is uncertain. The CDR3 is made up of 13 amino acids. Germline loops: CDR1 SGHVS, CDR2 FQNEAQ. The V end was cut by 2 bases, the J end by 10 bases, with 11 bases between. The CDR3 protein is CASSLLTSGKLFF. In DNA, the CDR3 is TGTGCCAGCAGCTTATTGACTTCCGGAAAACTGTTTTTT. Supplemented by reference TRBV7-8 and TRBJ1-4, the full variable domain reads GAGVSQSPRYKVAKRGQDVALRCDPISGHVSLFWYQQALGQGPEFLTYFQNEAQLDKSGLPSDRFFAERPEGSVSTLKIQRTQQEDSAVYLCASSLLTSGKLFFGSGTQLSVL.

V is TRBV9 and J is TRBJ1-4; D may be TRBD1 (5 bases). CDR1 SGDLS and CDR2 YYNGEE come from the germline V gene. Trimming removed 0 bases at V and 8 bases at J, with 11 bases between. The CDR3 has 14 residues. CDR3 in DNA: TGTGCCAGCAGCGTAGCGGGGGTTGGGGAAAAACTGTTTTTT. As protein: CASSVAGVGEKLFF.

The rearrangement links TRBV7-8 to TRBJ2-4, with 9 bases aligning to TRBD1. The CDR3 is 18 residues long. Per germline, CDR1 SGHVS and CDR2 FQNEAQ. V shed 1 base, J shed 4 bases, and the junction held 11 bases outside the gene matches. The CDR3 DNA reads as TGTGCCAGCAGCTTAGGGGTGACAGGGGGAATGATTAAAAACATTCAGTACTTC. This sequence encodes CASSLGVTGGMIKNIQYF.

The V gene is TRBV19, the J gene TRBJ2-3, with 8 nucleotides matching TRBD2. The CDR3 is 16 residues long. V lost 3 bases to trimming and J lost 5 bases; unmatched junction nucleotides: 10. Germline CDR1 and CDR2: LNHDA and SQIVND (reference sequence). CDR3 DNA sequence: TGTGCCAGTAGTATCGGTAACGGGGGGGCCGTAGATACGCAGTATTTT. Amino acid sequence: CASSIGNGGAVDTQYF.

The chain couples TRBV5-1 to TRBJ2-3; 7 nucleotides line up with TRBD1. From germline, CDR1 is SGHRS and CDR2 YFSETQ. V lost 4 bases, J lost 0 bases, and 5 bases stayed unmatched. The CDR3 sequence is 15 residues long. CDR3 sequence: CASSTGVSSTDTQYF. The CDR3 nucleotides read TGCGCCAGCAGCACAGGGGTATCTAGCACAGATACGCAGTATTTT.

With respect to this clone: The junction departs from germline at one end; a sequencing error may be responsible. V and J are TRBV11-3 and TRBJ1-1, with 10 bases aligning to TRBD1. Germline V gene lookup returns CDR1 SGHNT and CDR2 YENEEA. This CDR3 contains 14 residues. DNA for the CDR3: TGTGCCAGCAGCCCGGGACAGGGGAGGACTGGAGCTTTCTTT. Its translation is CASSPGQGRTGAFF. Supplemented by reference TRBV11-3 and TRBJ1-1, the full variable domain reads EAGVVQSPRYKIIEKKQPVAFWCNPISGHNTLYWYLQNLGQGPELLIRYENEEAVDDSQLPKDRFSAERLKGVDSTLKIQPAELGDSAVYLCASSPGQGRTGAFFGQGTRLTVV.

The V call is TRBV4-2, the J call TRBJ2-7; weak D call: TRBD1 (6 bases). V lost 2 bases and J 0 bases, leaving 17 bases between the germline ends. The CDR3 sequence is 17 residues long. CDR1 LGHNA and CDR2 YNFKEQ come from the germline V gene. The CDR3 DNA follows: TGTGCCAGCAGCCAACCTAACATCCGGGACACCTCCTACGAGCAGTACTTC. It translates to CASSQPNIRDTSYEQYF.

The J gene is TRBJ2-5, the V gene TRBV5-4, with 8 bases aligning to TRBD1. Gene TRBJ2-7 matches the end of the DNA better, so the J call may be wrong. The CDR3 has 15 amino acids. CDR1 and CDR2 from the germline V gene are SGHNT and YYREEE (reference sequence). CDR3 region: CASSLVGQGSYEQYF. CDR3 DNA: TGTGCCAGCAGCTTGGTTGGACAGGGATCCTACGAGCAGTACTTC.

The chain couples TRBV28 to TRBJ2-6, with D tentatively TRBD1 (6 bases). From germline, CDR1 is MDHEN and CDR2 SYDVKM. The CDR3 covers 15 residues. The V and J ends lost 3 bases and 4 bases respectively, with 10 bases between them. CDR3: CASSLGATGANVLTF. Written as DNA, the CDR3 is TGTGCCAGCAGTTTGGGGGCGACGGGGGCCAACGTCCTGACTTTC.

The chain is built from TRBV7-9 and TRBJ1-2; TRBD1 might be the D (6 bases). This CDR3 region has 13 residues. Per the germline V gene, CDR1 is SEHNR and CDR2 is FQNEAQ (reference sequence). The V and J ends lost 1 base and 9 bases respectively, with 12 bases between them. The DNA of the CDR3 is TGTGCCAGCAGCTTAGGAACAGGGCTCAGCTACACCTTC. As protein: CASSLGTGLSYTF.

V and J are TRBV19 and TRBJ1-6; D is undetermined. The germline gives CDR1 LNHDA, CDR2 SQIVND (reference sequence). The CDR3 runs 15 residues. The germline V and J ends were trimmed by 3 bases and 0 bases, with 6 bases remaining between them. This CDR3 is CASSIGSSYNSPLHF. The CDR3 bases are TGTGCCAGTAGTATTGGTAGCTCCTATAATTCACCCCTCCACTTT.

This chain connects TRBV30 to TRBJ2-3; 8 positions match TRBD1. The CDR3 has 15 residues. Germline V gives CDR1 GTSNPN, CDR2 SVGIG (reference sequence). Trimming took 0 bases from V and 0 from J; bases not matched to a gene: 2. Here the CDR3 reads CAWSVRDRSTDTQYF. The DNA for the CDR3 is TGTGCCTGGAGTGTTCGGGACAGGAGCACAGATACGCAGTATTTT.

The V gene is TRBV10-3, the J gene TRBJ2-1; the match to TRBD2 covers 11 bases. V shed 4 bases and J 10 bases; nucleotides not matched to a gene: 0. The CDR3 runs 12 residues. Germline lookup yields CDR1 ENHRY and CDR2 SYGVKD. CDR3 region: CAISGTSGEQFF. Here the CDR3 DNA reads TGTGCCATCAGTGGGACTAGCGGGGAGCAGTTCTTC.

The CDR3 sequence is CASSYSSGGSSYEQYF. In DNA form, the CDR3 reads TGTGCCAGCAGTTACTCTAGCGGGGGCTCCTCCTACGAGCAGTACTTC. The chain couples TRBV6-5 to TRBJ2-7; 9 bases are shared with TRBD2. Per the germline V gene, CDR1 is MNHEY and CDR2 is SVGAGI. V lost 0 bases and J lost 0; bases outside the gene matches: 3. The CDR3 is 16 residues long.

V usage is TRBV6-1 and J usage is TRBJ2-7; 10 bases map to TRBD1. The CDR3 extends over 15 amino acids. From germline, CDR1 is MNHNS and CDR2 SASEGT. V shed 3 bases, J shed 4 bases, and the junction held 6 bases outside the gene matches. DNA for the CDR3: TGTGCCAGCAGTGACCCGGGACAGGGGCTGTACGAGCAGTACTTC. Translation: CASSDPGQGLYEQYF.

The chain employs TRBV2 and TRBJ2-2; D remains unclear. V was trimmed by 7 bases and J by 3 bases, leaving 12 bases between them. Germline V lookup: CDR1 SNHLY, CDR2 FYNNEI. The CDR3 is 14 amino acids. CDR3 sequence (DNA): TGTGCCAGCACCACCACGGGTTACACCGGGGAGCTGTTTTTT. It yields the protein CASTTTGYTGELFF.